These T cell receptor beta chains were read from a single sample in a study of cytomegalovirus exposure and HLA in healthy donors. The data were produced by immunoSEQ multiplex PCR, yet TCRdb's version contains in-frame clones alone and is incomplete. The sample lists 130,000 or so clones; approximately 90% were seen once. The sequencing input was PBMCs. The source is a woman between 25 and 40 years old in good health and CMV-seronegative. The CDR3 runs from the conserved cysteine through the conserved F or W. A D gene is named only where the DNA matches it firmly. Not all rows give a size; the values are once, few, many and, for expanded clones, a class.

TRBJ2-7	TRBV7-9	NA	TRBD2	TGTGCCAGCAGCTTAGGGACTAGCGGGAGGACTGAAGGGCAGTACTTC	CASSLGTSGRTEGQYF
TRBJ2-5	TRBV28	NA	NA	TGTGCCAGCAGCCCACACGGGTCCTTGAGCCGGGAGACCCAGTACTTC	CASSPHGSLSRETQYF
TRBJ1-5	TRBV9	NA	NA	TGTGCCAGCAGCGTAGGAGGCAATAGCAATCAGCCCCAGCATTTT	CASSVGGNSNQPQHF
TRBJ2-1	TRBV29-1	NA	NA	TGCAGCGTTCGGGATTACAATGAGCAGTTCTTC	CSVRDYNEQFF
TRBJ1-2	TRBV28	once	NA	TGTGCCAGCAGTCCCATACAGGGCTATGGCTACACCTTC	CASSPIQGYGYTF
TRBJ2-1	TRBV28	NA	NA	TGTGCCAGCAGTTTAAAGGGGTTAGAGCAGTTCTTC	CASSLKGLEQFF
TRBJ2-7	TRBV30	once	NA	TGTGCCTGGAAATCGCCGGGGGGCGCCTCCTACGAGCAGTACTTC	CAWKSPGGASYEQYF
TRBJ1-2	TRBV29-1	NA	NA	TGCAGCGCCGGAGGGGACTATGGCTACACCTTC	CSAGGDYGYTF
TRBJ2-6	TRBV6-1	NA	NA	TGTGCCAGCCACTTCTCTGGGGCCAACGTCCTGACTTTC	CASHFSGANVLTF
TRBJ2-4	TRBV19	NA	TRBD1	TGTGCCAGTAGTATGGGACAGGGAGTAGCCAAAAACATTCAGTACTTC	CASSMGQGVAKNIQYF
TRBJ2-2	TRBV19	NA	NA	TGTGCCAGTACCTTCAAGGGACTCCTTAACACCGGGGAGCTGTTTTTT	CASTFKGLLNTGELFF
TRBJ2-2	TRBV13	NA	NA	TGTGCCAGCAGCCCAGGGGCGGGCGGGGAGCTGTTTTTT	CASSPGAGGELFF
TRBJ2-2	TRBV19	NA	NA	TGTGCCAGTAGTATTGGAGGCCGGGAGCTGTTTTTT	CASSIGGRELFF
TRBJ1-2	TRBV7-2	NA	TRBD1	TGTGCCAGCAGCGAAAACGGGGCAGGGGGTTTAGACTGGTATGGCTACACCTTC	CASSENGAGGLDWYGYTF
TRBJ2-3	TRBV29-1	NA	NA	TGCAGCGTTGGACTCTCCAGTCTTTGGCGCACAGATACGCAGTATTTT	CSVGLSSLWRTDTQYF
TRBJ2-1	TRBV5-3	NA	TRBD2	TGTGCCAGAAGCTCAAGGACGCGGGGGGGCTCCTACAATGAGCAGTTCTTC	CARSSRTRGGSYNEQFF
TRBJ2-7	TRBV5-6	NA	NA	TGTGCCAGCAGTTATTCCTACGAGCAGTACTTC	CASSYSYEQYF
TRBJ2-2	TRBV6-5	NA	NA	TGTGCCAGCGCGGGGACCGGGGAGCTGTTTTTT	CASAGTGELFF
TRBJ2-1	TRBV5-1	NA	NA	TGCGCCAGCAGCTTGAGACAGAAGACCTACAATGAGCAGTTCTTC	CASSLRQKTYNEQFF
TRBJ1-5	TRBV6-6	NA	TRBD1	TGTGCCAGCAGTTACGGGCAGGGGGTCGATCAGCCCCAGCATTTT	CASSYGQGVDQPQHF
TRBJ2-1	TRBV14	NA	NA	TGTGCCAGCAGCCAAGTTGGTAGTTCCTACAATGAGCAGTTCTTC	CASSQVGSSYNEQFF
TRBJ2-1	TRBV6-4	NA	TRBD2	TGTGCCAGCAGTCCACTAGCGGGGGGGTACAATGAGCAGTTCTTC	CASSPLAGGYNEQFF